Below, one TCR beta chain is given with its context. There is no known antigen for this receptor. No much larger clone is present one base from it, and per-base qualities are unavailable. These data originate in a study of response to subunit inactivated influenza vaccine (dated 2018 in TCRdb). About the full investigation: Deep quantitative profiling of the T cell receptor repertoire was used in the study to follow responses to a trivalent subunit inactivated influenza vaccine.

The research as a whole found: The authors suggested that each seasonal influenza vaccination may recruit only a limited number of new T cells.

The CDR3 has 16 amino acids, counting the end cysteine and phenylalanine. Just CDR3 DNA is preserved here, 48 bases in frame from base 1. The germline V gene (reference sequence) gives CDR1 as MNHEY and CDR2 as SMNVEV. V was cut back by 8 bases and J by 1 base, leaving a gap of 15 bases between them. The library was produced with RT-PCR. The data were produced on an Illumina HiSeq 2500. TCRdb reprocessed the public reads (quality trimming at Q25 with fastp, clone calling with MiXCR) and kept in-frame beta chains. Records with the same CDR3 protein are collapsed into one entry carrying the most frequent genes and DNA. The sample yields about 520,000 distinct CDR3 sequences; around 7.9% were counted once. The ten largest clonotypes hold under 15% of the sample.

The V and J genes are TRBV27 and TRBJ2-6; no D gene call is confident. The sample consisted of PBMCs from blood, taken around 25 months after vaccination. The TCR was taken from a man in his fifties or sixties who received an inactivated influenza vaccine. Donor details come from another sample of the same person, matched by shared clones. CDR3 loop: CASGVSVLSGANVLTF. In nucleotide form, the sequence is TGTGCCAGCGGTGTCAGCGTCCTTTCTGGGGCCAACGTCCTGACTTTC. The CDR3, completed at both ends by the reference TRBV27 and TRBJ2-6 genes, gives the full variable domain EAQVTQNPRYLITVTGKKLTVTCSQNMNHEYMSWYRQDPGLGLRQIYYSMNVEVTDKGDVPEGYKVSRKEKRNFPLILESPSPNQTSLYFCASGVSVLSGANVLTFGAGSRLTVL.